The subject of this entry is one T cell receptor (beta chain). This clone was seen a handful of times. What antigen it recognizes has not been identified. There are no base qualities to consult, and no much larger clone falls within one base. The study tested focal radiation therapy combined with CTLA-4 blockade (ipilimumab) in patients with chemo-refractory metastatic non-small-cell lung cancer. The sample belongs to a study of radiotherapy plus CTLA-4 blockade in lung cancer (dated by TCRdb to between 2017 and 2018). In the study overall: Objective responses were observed in 15% to 20% of enrolled patients, and disease control was achieved in around 30%.

Via the germline V gene, CDR1 is MRHNA and CDR2 SNTAGT. From cysteine to phenylalanine, the CDR3 is 15 amino acids long. CDR3 DNA is the only sequence kept; it has 45 bases, read in frame from the first base. Germline trimming amounts to 6 bases on V and 6 bases on J, with 6 as the count of junction bases outside the gene matches. The research as a whole found: The strongest predictors of response, as reported, were early dynamic changes in blood T cell clones along with a rise in serum interferon-beta after radiation. TCR clones derived from tumors expanded in peripheral blood after treatment with radiotherapy and ipilimumab.

The library was generated by the immunoSEQ multiplex PCR assay. TCRdb re-hosts the immuneACCESS table, in-frame sequences only. Its copies lack some clones; in the studies checked, an unresolved V gene accounts for under half of them, and the cause for the rest is not known. Recorded for this sample are over 45,000 clones; less than 80% of them occurred a single time. The ten largest clones capture 16% of the sample. The TCR sequence derives from a human donor with non-small cell lung cancer who had a complete response to radiotherapy plus ipilimumab. The specimen comprised peripheral blood, sampled from a patient treated with radiotherapy plus ipilimumab. Here the chain combines TRBV6-4 and TRBJ2-3, with 13 junctional bases fitting TRBD2. The sequence in DNA is TGTGCCAGCAGAAGGACTAGCGGGAGTTGGGATACGCAGTATTTT. This yields the protein CASRRTSGSWDTQYF.